The rows below give T cell receptor beta chains drawn from one sample of a study of tumor-infiltrating lymphocytes in glioblastoma multiforme. TCRdb re-called the multiplex PCR reads with MiXCR, one entry per CDR3 protein. The data contain fewer than 15,000 distinct CDR3 sequences, about 69% of them singletons. The source material was brain tumor tissue. The receptor source for this set is a male donor with glioblastoma. Both conserved end residues are part of each CDR3. A D gene is named only where the DNA matches it firmly. Clone size is stated in some rows and not others, as once, few, many or a class when expanded.

d_gene,j_gene,v_gene,abundance,CDR3nt,CDR3aa
.,TRBJ2-1,TRBV6-5,.,TGTGTCAGCAGTTACGGGCCAGGCTTCGGTGAGCAGTCCTTC,CVSSYGPGFGEQSF
TRBD2,TRBJ2-1,TRBV10-3,.,TGTGCCATCAGTGAGTCCTCTTACTATCCGGCTAGCGGAGCATCGAACGAACAACCCAATGAGCAGTTCTTC,CAISESSYYPASGASNEQPNEQFF
.,TRBJ1-2,TRBV11-1,.,TGTGCCAGCAGCTCAAGGTCTACCAGTGGCTACACCTTC,CASSSRSTSGYTF
.,TRBJ1-1,TRBV4-3,.,TGCGCCAGCAGCCATACCAACGGGGTGAACACTGAAGCTTTCTTT,CASSHTNGVNTEAFF
TRBD2,TRBJ2-1,TRBV7-9,.,TGTGCCGGCAGCTCCACTAGCGGCCGACAGCCAAACAATGAGCGGTTCTTC,CAGSSTSGRQPNNERFF
.,TRBJ2-5,TRBV5-1,.,TGCGCTAGCAGCCTGGACCCACAGGGAACCCAAGAGACCCAGTACTTC,CASSLDPQGTQETQYF
TRBD1,TRBJ2-3,TRBV4-2,.,TGTGCCAGCAGCCAAGATATGGGACAGGGGACAGATACGCAGTATTTT,CASSQDMGQGTDTQYF
TRBD1,TRBJ2-7,TRBV20-1,.,TGCAGTGCTAGGCAGACAGGGGCGACCTACGAGCAGTACTTC,CSARQTGATYEQYF
TRBD1,TRBJ2-5,TRBV29-1,.,TGCAGCGTTGCCTACAGGGGCGAGACCCAGTACTTC,CSVAYRGETQYF
TRBD1,TRBJ2-7,TRBV20-1,.,TGCAGTGCAACGACAGGGGCTACCTACGGGCAGTACTTC,CSATTGATYGQYF
.,TRBJ1-4,TRBV6-6,.,TGTGCCAGCAGTTACGGGTTCGGGGTGGGGGATGAAAAACTGTTTTTT,CASSYGFGVGDEKLFF
TRBD2,TRBJ2-2,TRBV11-3,.,TGTGCTAGCAGCTTATCCCCGGGGGGGCACACCGGGAAGCTGTTTTTT,CASSLSPGGHTGKLFF
.,TRBJ2-2,TRBV11-2,.,TGTGCCAGCAGCTTAGTACACGGGCACTCCGGGGGGCTGTTTTTT,CASSLVHGHSGGLFF
TRBD1,TRBJ1-1,TRBV11-2,.,TGTGCCAGCAGCTTCTACAGGGGCGAGGGTGTGAACACTGAAGCTTTCTTT,CASSFYRGEGVNTEAFF
.,TRBJ1-2,TRBV6-1,few,TGTGCCAGCAGTGAACCGGGGGGCGGCTATAGGTACACCTTC,CASSEPGGGYRYTF
.,TRBJ2-5,TRBV11-3,.,TGTGCCAGCAGCTTAAAGGAGGCAGGGCAAAAGACCCAGTACTTC,CASSLKEAGQKTQYF
.,TRBJ1-6,TRBV29-1,few,TGCAGCGCTGCCAGGGACAAAGAATCACCCCTCCCCTTT,CSAARDKESPLPF
.,TRBJ2-2,TRBV27,few,TGTGCCAGCAGTTTGAGGGGGACCAACACCTGGGAGCTGTTTTTT,CASSLRGTNTWELFF
TRBD2,TRBJ2-1,TRBV4-1,.,TGCGCCAGCAGCGCCGGGACTAGCGGGAGGCGATCCTACAATGAGCAGTTCTTC,CASSAGTSGRRSYNEQFF
TRBD2,TRBJ2-6,TRBV5-5,.,TGTGTCAGCACCCCCCACAGCTCGATCGGCGGGGGCAACGTCCTGACTTTC,CVSTPHSSIGGGNVLTF
.,TRBJ1-1,TRBV20-1,.,TGCAGTGCTAGAGATTCACACAGCCCGAACACTGAAGCTTTCTTT,CSARDSHSPNTEAFF
TRBD2,TRBJ2-3,TRBV20-1,once,TGCAGTGCTCAGGTCCCTAGCGGGAACACAGATACGCAGTATTTT,CSAQVPSGNTDTQYF
TRBD1,TRBJ2-5,TRBV11-1,.,TGTGCCAGCAGCCCCGGGACAGCCGACCAAGAGACCCAGTACTTC,CASSPGTADQETQYF
.,TRBJ1-1,TRBV20-1,.,TGCAGTGCTACCGATTTGCCATGGGGTGCGAACACTGCAGCTCTCTTT,CSATDLPWGANTAALF
.,TRBJ2-7,TRBV11-2,few,TGTGCCAGCAGCTTAGCTACAGCCGGCGAGCAGTACTTC,CASSLATAGEQYF
.,TRBJ1-6,TRBV6-1,.,TGTGCCAGCGAATCAACAGGGTTCAATTCACCCCTCCACTTT,CASESTGFNSPLHF
.,TRBJ2-1,TRBV5-1,few,TGCGCCAGCAGCCTTCCTTCCCCTTCCGAGGAGCAGTCCTTC,CASSLPSPSEEQSF
.,TRBJ2-1,TRBV4-1,medium-sized,TGCGCCAGCAGCCAAGATTTCGACGCAGGATCCTACAATGAGCAGTTCTTC,CASSQDFDAGSYNEQFF
.,TRBJ1-5,TRBV5-1,.,TGCGCCAGCGGCTTGGCCGGTTTTGGCGGTCACCCCCAGCATTTT,CASGLAGFGGHPQHF
TRBD2,TRBJ2-1,TRBV11-2,.,TGTGCCAGTAGCCCGGGACTAGCGGGACCCGAGATCTACAATGAGCAGTTCTTC,CASSPGLAGPEIYNEQFF
.,TRBJ1-1,TRBV5-6,.,TGTGCCAGGAGCTTCGCGAACACTGAAGCCTTCTTT,CARSFANTEAFF
.,TRBJ2-6,TRBV11-3,few,TGTGCCAGCAGCCCCAGGGCCGGGGCCAACGTCCTGACTTTC,CASSPRAGANVLTF
.,TRBJ1-1,TRBV11-2,.,TGTGCCAGCAGCTTAGAGGGAGGGGGGGGCACTGAAGCGTTCTTT,CASSLEGGGGTEAFF
.,TRBJ2-1,TRBV20-1,few,TGCAGCGCTGAATCCAGAGGCGGAGTCTCCTACAATGAGCAGTTCTTC,CSAESRGGVSYNEQFF
.,TRBJ2-2,TRBV11-1,.,TGTGTCAGCAGCTTTCAAGACGGCGGGGAGCTGTTTTTT,CVSSFQDGGELFF
.,TRBJ2-3,TRBV7-8,.,TGTGCCAGCAGCTTATATGGTTCGTTGGGAGCGGGCACAGATACGCAGTATTTT,CASSLYGSLGAGTDTQYF
.,TRBJ2-7,TRBV7-9,.,TGTGCCAGCAGCACACGACAGAACTCCTACGAGCAGTACTTC,CASSTRQNSYEQYF
.,TRBJ2-7,TRBV5-1,.,TGCGCCAGCACCCTCGGGACGGCGACCTACGAGCAATACTTC,CASTLGTATYEQYF
.,TRBJ2-7,TRBV11-1,once,TGTGCCAACAGCGAACAGGGACGCGAGCAGTACTTC,CANSEQGREQYF
TRBD2,TRBJ2-1,TRBV5-1,many,TGCGCCAGCAGCGCAGCGGGAGGGTACAATGAGCAGTTCTTC,CASSAAGGYNEQFF
TRBD2,TRBJ2-2,TRBV11-3,.,TGTGTCAGCAGCGGGGGGGCTTACGACACCGGGGAGCTGTTTTTT,CVSSGGAYDTGELFF
.,TRBJ1-1,TRBV11-1,.,TGTGCCAGCAGCCCTGGGACCGCGCCCAACACTGAAGCTTTCTTT,CASSPGTAPNTEAFF
.,TRBJ2-1,TRBV12-3/TRBV12-4,.,TGTGCCAGCAGTTCACTCCTAACTGAGCAGTTCTTC,CASSSLLTEQFF
.,TRBJ2-7,TRBV11-2,.,TGTGCCAGCAGCTCCCGCATCGAACCCCTCTACGAGCAGTACTTC,CASSSRIEPLYEQYF
.,TRBJ2-3,TRBV29-1,medium-sized,TGCAGCGTTGAAGTTTCGCGGGGCGCGCAGTATTTT,CSVEVSRGAQYF
TRBD1,TRBJ2-7,TRBV6-5,.,TGTGCCAGCAGTTCCACCGGGACAGGGGATTACGAGCAGTACTTC,CASSSTGTGDYEQYF